One sample yielded the 6 T cell receptor beta chains listed below, sequenced in a study of OX40 agonist ivuxolimab in advanced cancers. The protocol was immunoSEQ multiplex PCR, while the TCRdb copy is restricted to in-frame clones and leaves out a portion. The sample consists of approximately 68,000 clones, roughly 90% of them appearing once. The sequencing used CD4+ or CD8+ T cells sorted from blood, collected in a trial of the OX40 agonist ivuxolimab. These receptor sequences come from an adult with an advanced solid tumor such as melanoma, head and neck, liver or kidney cancer.

The chain has TRBV27 and TRBJ2-6; D is unresolved. This CDR3 is built from 15 residues. Looked up from germline, CDR1 is MNHEY and CDR2 is SMNVEV (reference sequence). V gave up 0 bases and J gave up 2 bases, with 5 bases separating them. The chain's CDR3 is CASSLSNPGANVLTF. DNA of the CDR3: TGTGCCAGCAGTTTATCGAATCCTGGGGCCAACGTCCTGACTTTC. Combining the CDR3 with reference TRBV27 and TRBJ2-6 gives the whole variable domain EAQVTQNPRYLITVTGKKLTVTCSQNMNHEYMSWYRQDPGLGLRQIYYSMNVEVTDKGDVPEGYKVSRKEKRNFPLILESPSPNQTSLYFCASSLSNPGANVLTFGAGSRLTVL.

The chain uses TRBV6-5 and TRBJ1-1, with D maybe TRBD1 (6 bases). Germline values: CDR1 MNHEY, CDR2 SVGAGI. The CDR3 has 15 amino acids. Trimming removed 10 bases from V and 8 bases from J, with 26 bases in between. The CDR3 here is CATTDLGDTYAEAFF. DNA for the CDR3: TGTGCCACCACCGACCTCGGGGACACCTACGCAGAAGCTTTCTTT.

The chain recombines TRBV30 with TRBJ2-1, with 8 bases lining up with TRBD1. The CDR3 contains 15 residues. Germline lookup yields CDR1 GTSNPN and CDR2 SVGIG (reference sequence). The J segment lost 0 bases and the V segment lost 1 base, leaving 2 bases of the junction unmatched. CDR3 region: CAWSEGTGSYNEQFF. As DNA, the CDR3 is TGTGCCTGGAGTGAGGGGACAGGCTCCTACAATGAGCAGTTCTTC.

The chain carries TRBV5-1 and TRBJ2-1; the match to TRBD2 covers 7 bases. The CDR3 length is 17 residues. J gave up 0 bases and V 0 bases, and 6 bases lay outside the gene matches. Germline CDR1 reads SGHRS; CDR2 reads YFSETQ. CDR3 sequence: CASSLEGTTSSYNEQFF. The CDR3 nucleotides read TGCGCCAGCAGCTTGGAAGGGACTACCAGCTCCTACAATGAGCAGTTCTTC.

The chain joins TRBV5-4 to TRBJ1-4; the D gene is possibly TRBD1 (5 bases). The CDR3 consists of 15 residues. Germline-derived CDR1 and CDR2 are SGHNT and YYREEE (reference sequence). Trimming took 5 bases from V and 8 from J, leaving 19 bases between them. The CDR3 DNA is TGTGCCAGCAGTGCTCATGGGGCGCCGGAAGAAAAACTGTTTTTT. This gives the protein CASSAHGAPEEKLFF.

The CDR3 nucleotides read TGTGCCAGCAGTTTATCAGGGGGCCACGAGCAGTACTTC. Translating it yields CASSLSGGHEQYF. The V call is TRBV27, the J call TRBJ2-7; 7 nucleotides line up with TRBD1. Germline CDR1 and CDR2: MNHEY and SMNVEV (reference sequence). CDR3 length equals 13 residues. V was pared by 0 bases and J by 5 bases, with 1 base of the junction left unmatched.